This T cell receptor beta chain was profiled in a study of shared clonotypes between healthy human individuals. The wider study: The composition of the donors was a couple of women and three men aged 18 to 49. Per-donor plates numbered three CD4 naive, three CD4 memory, two CD8 naive and one CD8 memory.

A note on this clone: Its specificity is unknown.

The germline V gene has CDR1 SEHNR and CDR2 FQNEAQ (reference sequence). The CDR3 is 14 amino acids. The V gene lost 5 bases and the J gene lost 6 bases, with 17 bases spanning the gap. Produced via immunoSEQ multiplex PCR; TCRdb's table is partial and in-frame only. Of hundreds of thousands of clones listed, 90% to 95% are singletons. General observations from the study: Naive subsets, compared against memory subsets, generally had larger estimated richness values.

Naive-designated CD8 cells lacked CD45RO, were positively enriched for CCR7, and omitted terminally differentiated effector memory CD45RA+ cells. The TCR was taken from a man aged 25 to 40 in good health. The V call is TRBV7-9, the J call TRBJ2-7; D is possibly TRBD1 (6 bases). Material: naive CD8+ T cells sorted from blood. The CDR3 bases are TGTGCCAGCAGCCCCCCGACAGGTCCCCTCGAGCAGTACTTC. This codes for CASSPPTGPLEQYF.